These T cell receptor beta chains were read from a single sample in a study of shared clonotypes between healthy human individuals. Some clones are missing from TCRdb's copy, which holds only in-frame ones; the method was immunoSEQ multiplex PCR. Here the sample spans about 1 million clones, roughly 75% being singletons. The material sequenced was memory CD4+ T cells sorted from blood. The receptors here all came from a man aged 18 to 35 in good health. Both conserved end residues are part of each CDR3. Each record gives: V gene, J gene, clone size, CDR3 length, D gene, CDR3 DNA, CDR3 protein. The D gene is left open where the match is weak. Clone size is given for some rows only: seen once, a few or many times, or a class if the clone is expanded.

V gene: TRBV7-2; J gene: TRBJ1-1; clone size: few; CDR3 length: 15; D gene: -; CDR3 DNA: TGTGCCAGCAGCTTAGAACCGGTCCCGAGGGCTGAAGCTTTCTTT; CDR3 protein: CASSLEPVPRAEAFF
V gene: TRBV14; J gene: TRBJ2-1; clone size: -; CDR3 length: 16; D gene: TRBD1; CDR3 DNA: TGTGCCAGCAGCCAAGTTGTGACAGGGGTAATCAATGAGCAGTTCTTC; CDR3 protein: CASSQVVTGVINEQFF
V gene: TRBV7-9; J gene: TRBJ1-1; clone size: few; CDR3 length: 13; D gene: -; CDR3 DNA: TGTGCCAGCAGCTTACCAGGGAACACTGAAGCTTTCTTT; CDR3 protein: CASSLPGNTEAFF
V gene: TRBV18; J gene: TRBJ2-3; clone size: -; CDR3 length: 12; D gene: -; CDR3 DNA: TGTGCCAGCTCACCGGAAATGAATACGCAGTATTTT; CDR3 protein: CASSPEMNTQYF
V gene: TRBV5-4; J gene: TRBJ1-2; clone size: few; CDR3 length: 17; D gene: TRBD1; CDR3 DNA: TGTGCCAGCAGGACGGGACAGGGAATAAGACCTAACTATGGCTACACCTTC; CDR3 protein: CASRTGQGIRPNYGYTF
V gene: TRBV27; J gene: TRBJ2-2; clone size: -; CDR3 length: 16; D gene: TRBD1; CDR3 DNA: TGTGCCAGCAGTCCCCGCGGGACAGGGGGCATCGGGGAGCTGTTTTTT; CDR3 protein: CASSPRGTGGIGELFF
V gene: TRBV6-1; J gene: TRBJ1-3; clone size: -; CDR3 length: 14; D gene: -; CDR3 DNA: TGTGCCAGCAGTGAAGGCCGCAGTGGAAACACCATATATTTT; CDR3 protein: CASSEGRSGNTIYF
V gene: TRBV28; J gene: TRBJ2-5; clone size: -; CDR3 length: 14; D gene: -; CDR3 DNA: TGTGCCAGCAGTTCCCCAAACCCCGGGGAGACCCAGTACTTC; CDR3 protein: CASSSPNPGETQYF
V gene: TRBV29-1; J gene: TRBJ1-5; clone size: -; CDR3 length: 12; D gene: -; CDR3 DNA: TGCAGCGTTGGGGACACCGATCAGCCCCAGCATTTT; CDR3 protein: CSVGDTDQPQHF
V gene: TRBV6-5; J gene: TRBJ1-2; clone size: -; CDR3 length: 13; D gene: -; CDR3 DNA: TGTGCCAGCAGTGCCCTATCTCCCTATGGCTACACCTTC; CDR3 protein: CASSALSPYGYTF
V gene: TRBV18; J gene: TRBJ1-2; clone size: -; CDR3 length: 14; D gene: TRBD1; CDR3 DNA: TGTGCCAGCTCAGCGGACAGGGCTAACTATGGCTACACCTTC; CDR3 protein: CASSADRANYGYTF
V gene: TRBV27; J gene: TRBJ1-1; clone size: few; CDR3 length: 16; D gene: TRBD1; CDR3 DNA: TGTGCCAGCAGCCCTTTTGCCGGGACAGGGGACACTGAAGCTTTCTTT; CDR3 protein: CASSPFAGTGDTEAFF
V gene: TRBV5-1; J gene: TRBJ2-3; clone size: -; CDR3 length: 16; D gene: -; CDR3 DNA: TGCGCCAGCAGCTTGGAGGGTAGCGTCTCCACAGATACGCAGTATTTT; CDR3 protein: CASSLEGSVSTDTQYF